Below are 3 T cell receptor beta chains sequenced from a single sample in a study of T cell repertoires in aging, cancer and after chemotherapy. A mixed TRB-A/B primer pool amplified rearranged TRB by multiplex touch-down PCR. TCRdb passed the multiplex PCR reads through MiXCR, listing each CDR3 protein once. Of more than 8,000 distinct CDR3 sequences in the sample, 25% were seen once. Amplification of TCR beta used genomic DNA extracted from peripheral blood. Source material: blood. The receptor set was obtained from a human donor with a blood cancer.

In its sample, this clonotype ranks as medium-sized. The genes are TRBV19 and TRBJ2-1; D gene unclear. V was cut by 3 bases and J by 0 bases, with 12 bases left in between. The CDR3 runs 16 residues. Germline CDR1 is LNHDA and CDR2 is SQIVND (reference sequence). CDR3 nucleotides: TGTGCCAGTAGTATCTCGGCGGCCAGCTCCTACAATGAGCAGTTCTTC. It codes for CASSISAASSYNEQFF.

This clonotype is medium-sized (0.01 to 0.1%). The chain combines TRBV30 with TRBJ2-7, with a possible D match to TRBD1 (7 bases). From germline, CDR1 is GTSNPN and CDR2 SVGIG (reference sequence). The CDR3 loop spans 15 amino acids. Between the trimmed V and J ends, which lost 3 bases and 7 bases, there was a span of 22 bases. Here the CDR3 reads CAWRRGQAGGLEQYF. The CDR3 DNA follows: TGTGCCTGGAGGCGCGGACAGGCCGGGGGTTTGGAGCAGTACTTC.

Concerning this clonotype: A read error is possible here, since a much larger clone lies one base away. The chain employs TRBV29-1 and TRBJ1-1; TRBD1 is a possible D gene (6 bases). CDR3 length: 13 residues. Trimming removed 8 bases from V and 1 base from J, with 14 bases in between. Germline CDR1 and CDR2: SQVTM and ANQGSEA. Here the CDR3 DNA reads TGCAGCTGCGGACGAGGGGGGAACACTGAAGCTTTCTTT. Translating it yields CSCGRGGNTEAFF.